The clone carrying this T cell receptor (beta chain) was detected ten times or more. Antigen specificity is unknown. TCRdb ran MiXCR on the 5' RACE reads and lists one entry per CDR3 protein. This table holds tens of thousands of distinct CDR3 sequences, 6.4% found once. The sample originates from a study of spatial heterogeneity in lung cancer. Whole-study findings and limits: Mutation counts in tumors were tracked by counts of expanded intratumoral alpha and beta TCRs.

The CDR3 contains 16 residues. The germline CDR1 and CDR2 sequences are MNHEY and SVGEGT. Germline trimming cut 6 bases from V and 8 bases from J; bases unmatched to any gene: 14. The time point denotes: sample taken at primary tumor resection. Whole RNA obtained from tumor, nontumor lung or frozen PBMC underwent sequencing without sorting. This chain joins TRBV6-2 or TRBV6-3 and TRBJ2-2; 8 bases match TRBD1. The sequence derives from a male donor with early-stage non-small cell lung cancer. The sample in question was lung tumor tissue, obtained at surgery. CDR3 protein: CASRMGRDRSSGELFF. CDR3 DNA: TGTGCCAGCAGAATGGGCCGGGACAGGAGTTCGGGGGAGCTGTTTTTT.